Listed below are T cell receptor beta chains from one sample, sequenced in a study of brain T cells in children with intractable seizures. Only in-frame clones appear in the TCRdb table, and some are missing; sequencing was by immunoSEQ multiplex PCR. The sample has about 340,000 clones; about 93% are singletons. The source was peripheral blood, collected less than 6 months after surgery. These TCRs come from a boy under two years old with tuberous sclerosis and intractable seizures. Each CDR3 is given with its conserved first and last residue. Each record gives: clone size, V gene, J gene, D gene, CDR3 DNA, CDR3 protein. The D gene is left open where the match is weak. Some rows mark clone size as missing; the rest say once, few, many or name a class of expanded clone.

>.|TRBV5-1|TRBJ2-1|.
TGCGCCAGCAGCTTTGATGGGAGCTCCTACAATGAGCAGTTCTTC
CASSFDGSSYNEQFF
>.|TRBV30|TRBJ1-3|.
TGTGCCTGGAGCTACAGGGTGAGCTCTGGAAACACCATATATTTT
CAWSYRVSSGNTIYF
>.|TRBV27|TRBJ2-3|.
TGTGCCAGCAGTAAAGCGGGTACTAGTACGAGCACAGATACGCAGTATTTT
CASSKAGTSTSTDTQYF
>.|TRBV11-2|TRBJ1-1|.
TGTGCCAGCGTTCATCAGGGCACTGAAGCTTTCTTT
CASVHQGTEAFF
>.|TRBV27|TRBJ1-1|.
TGTGCCAGCAGTCTCCGGAAGACGGACCTCATGAACACTGAAGCTTTCTTT
CASSLRKTDLMNTEAFF
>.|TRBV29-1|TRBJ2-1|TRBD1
TGCAGCGCAAAGACAGGGCTACTCAATGAGCAGTTCTTC
CSAKTGLLNEQFF
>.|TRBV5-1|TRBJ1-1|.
TGCGCCAGCAGCCCCCCGGGGGACACTGAAGCTTTCTTT
CASSPPGDTEAFF
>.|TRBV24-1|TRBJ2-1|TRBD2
TGTGCCACCAGTCTTGCTAGCGGATACAATGAGCAGTTCTTC
CATSLASGYNEQFF
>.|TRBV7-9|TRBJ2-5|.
TGTGCCAGCAGCTCAGTTACCAAACCGGGACCGCCATACCAGTACTTC
CASSSVTKPGPPYQYF
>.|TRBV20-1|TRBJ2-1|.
TGCAGTGCCTACGATTACAATGAGCAGTTCTTC
CSAYDYNEQFF
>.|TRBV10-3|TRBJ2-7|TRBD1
TGTGCCATCAGTGAGCCAGGGGGCGCGAATATCTACGAGCAGTACTTC
CAISEPGGANIYEQYF
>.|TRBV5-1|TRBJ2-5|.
TGCGCCAGCAGGATGGGGGCAGAGACCCAGTACTTC
CASRMGAETQYF
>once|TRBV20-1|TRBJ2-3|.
TGCAGTGCTATGGCTATAGATACGCAGTATTTT
CSAMAIDTQYF
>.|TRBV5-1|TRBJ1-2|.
TGCGCCAGCAGCGATGCCGGACTTAACTATGGCTACACCTTC
CASSDAGLNYGYTF
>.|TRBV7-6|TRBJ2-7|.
TGTGCCAGCAGCTTAGGCCAGGTCTACGAGCAGTACTTC
CASSLGQVYEQYF
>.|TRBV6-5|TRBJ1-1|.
TGTGCCAGCACCCGGGGGGGTCTGAGGACTGAAGCTTTCTTT
CASTRGGLRTEAFF
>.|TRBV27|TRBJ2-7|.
TGTGCCAGCAGTTTACAGGGGTACGAGCAGTACTTC
CASSLQGYEQYF
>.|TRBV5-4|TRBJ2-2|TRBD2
TGTGCCAGCAGCCGACGTAGCGGGCCGAACACCGGGGAGCTGTTTTTT
CASSRRSGPNTGELFF
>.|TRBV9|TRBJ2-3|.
TGTGCCAGCAGCGATTACGACTCAGATACGCAGTATTTT
CASSDYDSDTQYF
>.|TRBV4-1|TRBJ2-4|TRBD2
TGCGCCAGCAGCCAAGTCTCCGGGACTAGCGGCATTCAAAACATTCAGTACTTC
CASSQVSGTSGIQNIQYF
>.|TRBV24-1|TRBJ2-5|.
TGTGCCACCAGTGCTGGGGAGACCCAGTACTTC
CATSAGETQYF
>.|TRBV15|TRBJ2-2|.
TGTGCCACCAGCAGAAACCCGATTCGGGGGAACACCGGGGAGCTGTTTTTT
CATSRNPIRGNTGELFF
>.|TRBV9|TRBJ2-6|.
TGTGCCAGCAGCCGAGGTGGGGCCAACGTCCTGACTTTC
CASSRGGANVLTF
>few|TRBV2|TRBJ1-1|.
TGTGCCAGCAGTAAAGCGGGCCCAACGTCCCCCACTGAAGCTTTCTTT
CASSKAGPTSPTEAFF
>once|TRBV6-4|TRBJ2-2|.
TGTGCCAGCAGTGAAAGAGCGGGGAACACCGGGGAGCTGTTTTTT
CASSERAGNTGELFF
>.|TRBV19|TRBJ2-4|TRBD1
TGTGCCAGTAGTATAGGGACAGGGGACATTCAGTACTTC
CASSIGTGDIQYF
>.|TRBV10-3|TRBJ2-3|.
TGTGCCATCAGTGAACCAGGCACAGATACGCAGTATTTT
CAISEPGTDTQYF
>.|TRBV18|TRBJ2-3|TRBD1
TGTGCCAGCTCACCCTCCCAGACAGGGGGCGCGTCAGATACGCAGTATTTT
CASSPSQTGGASDTQYF
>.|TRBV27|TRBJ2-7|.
TGTGCCAGCGTTCGGGGAGACGAGCAGTACTTC
CASVRGDEQYF
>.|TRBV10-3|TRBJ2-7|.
TGTGCCATCAGAGGACTCCGGGGCGAGCAGTACTTC
CAIRGLRGEQYF
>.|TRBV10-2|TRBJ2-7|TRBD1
TGCGCCAGCAGTGAGTGGACAGGGGGCATCTACGAGCAGTACTTC
CASSEWTGGIYEQYF
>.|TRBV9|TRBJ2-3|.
TGTGCCAGCGCCGCACGTTCTCTCACAGATACGCAGTATTTT
CASAARSLTDTQYF
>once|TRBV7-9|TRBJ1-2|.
TGTGCCAGCAGCTTAGGGGAGGGCTGGGGCTACACCTTC
CASSLGEGWGYTF
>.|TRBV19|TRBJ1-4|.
TGTGCCAGTAGTATAGATCGGCAGGGTCGTGAAAAACTGTTTTTT
CASSIDRQGREKLFF
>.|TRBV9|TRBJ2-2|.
TGTGCCAGCAGCGTAGAATTGGGGCCCGGGGAGCTGTTTTTT
CASSVELGPGELFF
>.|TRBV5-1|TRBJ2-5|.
TGCGCCAGCAGCCCGGCGGTGTGGGAGACCCAGTACTTC
CASSPAVWETQYF
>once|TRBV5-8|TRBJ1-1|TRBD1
TGTGCCAGCAGCAGATCGACAGGGGGCTTCACTGAAGCTTTCTTT
CASSRSTGGFTEAFF
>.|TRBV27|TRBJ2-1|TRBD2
TGTGCCAGCCGTCTAGCGGAACCCTACAATGAGCAGTTCTTC
CASRLAEPYNEQFF
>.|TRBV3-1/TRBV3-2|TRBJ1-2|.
TGTGCCAGCAGCCTAGATCCGTGGGATGGCTACACCTTC
CASSLDPWDGYTF
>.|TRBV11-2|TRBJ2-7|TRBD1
TGTGCCAGCAGCATCGGACAGGGACAAGAGCAGTACTTC
CASSIGQGQEQYF
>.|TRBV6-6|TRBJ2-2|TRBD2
TGTGCCAGCAGTCCCGGGTTCCGGACTAGCGGGGGGTTCAACACCGGGGAGCTGTTTTTT
CASSPGFRTSGGFNTGELFF
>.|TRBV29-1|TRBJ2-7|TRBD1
TGCAGCGTTGCCGACAGGGCCTACGAGCAGTACTTC
CSVADRAYEQYF
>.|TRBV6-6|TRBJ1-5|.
TGTGCCAGCGGCTTCTGGGGGCACAATCAGCCCCAGCATTTT
CASGFWGHNQPQHF
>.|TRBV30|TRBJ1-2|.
TGTGCCTGGAGTGATAGTGGTGGCTACACCTTC
CAWSDSGGYTF